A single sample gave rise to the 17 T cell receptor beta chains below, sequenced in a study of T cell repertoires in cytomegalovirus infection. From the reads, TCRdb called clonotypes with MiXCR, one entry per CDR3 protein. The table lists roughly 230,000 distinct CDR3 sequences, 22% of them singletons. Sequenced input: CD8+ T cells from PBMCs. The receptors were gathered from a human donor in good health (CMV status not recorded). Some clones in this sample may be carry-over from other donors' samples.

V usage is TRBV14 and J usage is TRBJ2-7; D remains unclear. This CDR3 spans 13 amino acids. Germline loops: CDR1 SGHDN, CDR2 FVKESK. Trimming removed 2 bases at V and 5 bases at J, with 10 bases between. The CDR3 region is CASSQTMWHEQYF. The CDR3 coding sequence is TGTGCCAGCAGCCAAACTATGTGGCACGAGCAGTACTTC. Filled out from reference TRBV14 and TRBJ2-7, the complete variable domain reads EAGVTQFPSHSVIEKGQTVTLRCDPISGHDNLYWYRRVMGKEIKFLLHFVKESKQDESGMPNNRFLAERTGGTYSTLKVQPAELEDSGVYFCASSQTMWHEQYFGPGTRLTVT.

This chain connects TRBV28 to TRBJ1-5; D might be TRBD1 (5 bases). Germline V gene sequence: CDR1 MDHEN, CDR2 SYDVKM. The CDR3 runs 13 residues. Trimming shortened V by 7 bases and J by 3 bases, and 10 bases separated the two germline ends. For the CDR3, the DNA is TGTGCCAGCAATGCAGGGTACAATCAGCCCCAGCATTTT. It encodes CASNAGYNQPQHF.

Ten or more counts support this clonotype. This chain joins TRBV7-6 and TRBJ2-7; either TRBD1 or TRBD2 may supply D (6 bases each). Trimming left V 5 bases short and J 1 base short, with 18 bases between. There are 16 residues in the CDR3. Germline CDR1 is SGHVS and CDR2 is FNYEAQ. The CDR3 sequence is CASSTPKGGVSYEQYF. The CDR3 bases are TGTGCCAGCAGCACTCCTAAGGGGGGCGTATCCTACGAGCAGTACTTC.

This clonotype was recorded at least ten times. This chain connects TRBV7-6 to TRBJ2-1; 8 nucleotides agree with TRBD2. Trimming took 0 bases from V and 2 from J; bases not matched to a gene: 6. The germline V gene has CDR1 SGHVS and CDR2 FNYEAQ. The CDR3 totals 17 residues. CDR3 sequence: CASSLAQTSGPYNEQFF. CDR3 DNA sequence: TGTGCCAGCAGCTTAGCGCAAACTAGCGGTCCCTACAATGAGCAGTTCTTC.

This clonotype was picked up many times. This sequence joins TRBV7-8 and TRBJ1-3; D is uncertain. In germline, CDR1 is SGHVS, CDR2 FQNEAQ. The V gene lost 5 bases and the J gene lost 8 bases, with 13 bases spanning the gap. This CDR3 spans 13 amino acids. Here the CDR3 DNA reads TGTGCCAGCAGCCCGACCAAGGCACACACCATATATTTT. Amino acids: CASSPTKAHTIYF.

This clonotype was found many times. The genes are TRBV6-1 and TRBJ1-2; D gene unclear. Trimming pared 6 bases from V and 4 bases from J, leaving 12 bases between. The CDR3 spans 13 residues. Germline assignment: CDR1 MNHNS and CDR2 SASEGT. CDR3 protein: CASSLGLIYGYTF. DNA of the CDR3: TGTGCCAGCAGCTTAGGACTGATCTATGGCTACACCTTC.

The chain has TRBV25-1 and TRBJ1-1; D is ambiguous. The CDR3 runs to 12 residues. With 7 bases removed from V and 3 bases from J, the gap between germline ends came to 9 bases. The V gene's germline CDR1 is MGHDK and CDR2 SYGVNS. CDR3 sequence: CASISTYTEAFF. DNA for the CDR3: TGTGCCAGCATCAGCACTTACACTGAAGCTTTCTTT.

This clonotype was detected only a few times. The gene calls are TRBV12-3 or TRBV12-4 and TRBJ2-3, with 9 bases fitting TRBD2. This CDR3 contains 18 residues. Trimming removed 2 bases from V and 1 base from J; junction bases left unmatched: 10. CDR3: CASSLPPRAGGGTDTQYF. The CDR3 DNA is TGTGCCAGCAGTTTACCCCCTCGAGCGGGGGGAGGCACAGATACGCAGTATTTT.

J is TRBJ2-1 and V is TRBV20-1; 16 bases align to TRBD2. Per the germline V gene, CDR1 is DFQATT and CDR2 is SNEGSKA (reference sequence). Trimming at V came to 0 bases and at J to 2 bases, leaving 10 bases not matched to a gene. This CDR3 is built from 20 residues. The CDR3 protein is CSARDIGGLAGGVTYNEQFF. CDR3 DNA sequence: TGCAGTGCTAGAGATATTGGGGGACTAGCGGGGGGGGTTACCTACAATGAGCAGTTCTTC.

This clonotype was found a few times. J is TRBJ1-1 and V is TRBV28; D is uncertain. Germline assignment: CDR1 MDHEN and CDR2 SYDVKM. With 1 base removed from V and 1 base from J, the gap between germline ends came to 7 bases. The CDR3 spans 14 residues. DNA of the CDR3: TGTGCCAGCAGTTTATCTGCAACGAACACTGAAGCTTTCTTT. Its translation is CASSLSATNTEAFF.

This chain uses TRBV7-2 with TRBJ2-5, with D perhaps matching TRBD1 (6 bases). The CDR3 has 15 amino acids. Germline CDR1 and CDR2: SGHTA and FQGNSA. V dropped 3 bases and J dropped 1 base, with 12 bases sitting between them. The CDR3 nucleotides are TGTGCCAGCAGCTTGTCTTGGGGGCTCCAAGAGACCCAGTACTTC. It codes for CASSLSWGLQETQYF.

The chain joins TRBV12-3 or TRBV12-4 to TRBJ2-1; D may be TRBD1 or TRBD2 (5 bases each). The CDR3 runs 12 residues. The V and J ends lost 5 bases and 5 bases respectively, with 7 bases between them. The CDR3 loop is CASSGGNNEQFF. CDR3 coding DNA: TGTGCCAGCAGTGGGGGAAACAATGAGCAGTTCTTC.

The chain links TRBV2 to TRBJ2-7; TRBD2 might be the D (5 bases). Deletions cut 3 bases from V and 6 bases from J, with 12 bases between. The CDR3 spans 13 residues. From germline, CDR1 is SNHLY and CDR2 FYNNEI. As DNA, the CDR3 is TGTGCCAGCAGTGACGTCGGGGTAGTCGAGCAGTACTTC. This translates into CASSDVGVVEQYF.

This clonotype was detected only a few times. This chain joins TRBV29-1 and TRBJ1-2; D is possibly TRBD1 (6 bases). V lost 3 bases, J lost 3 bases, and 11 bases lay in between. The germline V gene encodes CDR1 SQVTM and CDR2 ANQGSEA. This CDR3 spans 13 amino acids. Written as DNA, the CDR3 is TGCAGCGTTGAGTTAGGGGGGGACTATGGCTACACCTTC. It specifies CSVELGGDYGYTF.

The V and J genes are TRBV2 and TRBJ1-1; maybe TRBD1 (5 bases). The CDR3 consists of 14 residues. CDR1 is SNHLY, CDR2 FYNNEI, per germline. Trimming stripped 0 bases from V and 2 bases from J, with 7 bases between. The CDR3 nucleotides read TGTGCCAGCAGTGAAGCGACAGTTAACACTGAAGCTTTCTTT. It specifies CASSEATVNTEAFF.

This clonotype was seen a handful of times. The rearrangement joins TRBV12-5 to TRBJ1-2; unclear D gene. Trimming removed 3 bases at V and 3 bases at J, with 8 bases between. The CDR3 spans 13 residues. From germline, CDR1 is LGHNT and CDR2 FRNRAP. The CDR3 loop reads CASGFSEDYGYTF. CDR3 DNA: TGTGCTAGTGGTTTTTCAGAAGACTATGGCTACACCTTC.

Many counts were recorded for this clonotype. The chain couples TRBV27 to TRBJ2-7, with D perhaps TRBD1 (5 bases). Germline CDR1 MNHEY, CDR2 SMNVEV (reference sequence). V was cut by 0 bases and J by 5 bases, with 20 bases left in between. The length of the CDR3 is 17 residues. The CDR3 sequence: CASSLSHFFAGKDEQYF. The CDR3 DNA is TGTGCCAGCAGTTTATCGCATTTTTTCGCAGGGAAGGACGAGCAGTACTTC.